This TCR beta chain was documented in a study of technical replicates of blood from a handful of donors. The count of this clone is one. This table comes from immunoSEQ multiplex PCR, and its TCRdb copy is limited to in-frame clones, with some not included. The sample contains about 89,000 clones, approximately 94% of which appear only once. The clonotype comes from a human donor in good health. The specimen was T cells isolated from PBMCs.

In DNA, the CDR3 is TGCGCCAGCAGTGAGGGACAGTTTAGCAATCAGCCCCAGCATTTT. It is translated as CASSEGQFSNQPQHF. J is TRBJ1-5 and V is TRBV10-2; a possible D gene is TRBD1 (6 bases). This CDR3 comprises 15 residues. V lost 2 bases and J lost 0, with 8 bases in between. From germline, CDR1 is WSHSY and CDR2 SAAADI.